The clone carrying this T cell receptor beta chain was detected only a few times. The target antigen is unknown. Unique molecular identifiers were carried by the TCR beta cDNA libraries. TCRdb independently ran MiXCR on the PCR reads; one entry per CDR3 protein. The profile shows roughly 800,000 distinct CDR3 sequences, less than 35% of them singletons. These data are taken from a study of post-analysis software for immune sequencing data. The study, taken as a whole, reports: TRBV5-6, TRBV5-1 and TRBV20-1 belonged to a set of five TRBV segments that were more frequent in patients than controls.

CDR3 length equals 15 residues. The V gene's germline CDR1 is LGHNA and CDR2 YNFKEQ. Between the trimmed V and J ends, which lost 1 base and 3 bases, there was a span of 12 bases. This TCR came from a girl aged 5-17 years with multiple sclerosis. Sequencing was performed on blood. This chain uses TRBV4-2 with TRBJ1-2; no clear D gene. CDR3 nucleotide sequence: TGTGCCAGCAGCCAAGGCGAGGGCGCGGACTATGGCTACACCTTC. As protein: CASSQGEGADYGYTF.